One TCR beta chain is described in this entry. These data are taken from a study of neoadjuvant anti-PD-1 for oral cavity cancer. V dropped 4 bases and J dropped 11 bases, with 12 bases sitting between them. Germline CDR1 and CDR2: SNHLY and FYNNEI. The CDR3 has 11 residues. The table came from immunoSEQ multiplex PCR; TCRdb's copy has only in-frame clones and leaves some out. The sample includes 15,000 or so clones, around three fifths of them seen just once. This specimen consisted of PBMCs, obtained before nivolumab (anti-PD-1) treatment. This TCR was recovered from a person aged 40-85 years with oral cavity squamous cell carcinoma. The chain joins TRBV2 to TRBJ2-7; TRBD2 is a possible D gene (7 bases). The CDR3 reads CASSGGGDKYF. The CDR3 DNA reads as TGTGCCAGCAGTGGGGGAGGGGACAAGTACTTC.